This T cell receptor beta chain was observed in a study of cytomegalovirus exposure and HLA in healthy donors. Study-level results: In vitro experiments confirmed that a few CMV-associated chains were specific for CMV antigens. Reportedly, cytomegalovirus status was diagnosed with high sensitivity and specificity.

Data came from immunoSEQ multiplex PCR; TCRdb stores just in-frame clones and leaves some out. Among about 220,000 clones listed, approximately 80% were seen once. On this clone: Its matching antigen is unknown.

The sequenced sample consisted of PBMCs. The sequence was obtained from a woman aged 25 to 45 in good health and CMV-seropositive.

This CDR3 is CASSEGGDTDTQYF. Here the CDR3 DNA reads TGTGCCAGCAGTGAAGGTGGAGATACAGATACGCAGTATTTT. The rearrangement links TRBV6-1 to TRBJ2-3; D is unresolved. Germline V gene data show CDR1 as MNHNS and CDR2 as SASEGT. V lost 1 base and J 3 bases, leaving 8 bases between the germline ends. This CDR3 spans 14 amino acids.